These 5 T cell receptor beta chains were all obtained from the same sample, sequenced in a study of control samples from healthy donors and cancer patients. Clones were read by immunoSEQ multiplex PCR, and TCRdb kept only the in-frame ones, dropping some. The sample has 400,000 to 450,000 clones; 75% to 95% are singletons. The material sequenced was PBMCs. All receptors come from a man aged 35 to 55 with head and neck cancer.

The CDR3 DNA sequence: TGTGCCAGCAAGTCGGGACCGAGTCCGGTTTACTCACCCCTCCACTTT. It yields the protein CASKSGPSPVYSPLHF. This chain joins TRBV5-6 and TRBJ1-6, with D perhaps TRBD1 (5 bases). The CDR3 covers 16 residues. Trimming cost V 6 bases and J 10 bases, with 23 bases left between them. CDR1 is SGHDT and CDR2 is YYEEEE in the germline V gene.

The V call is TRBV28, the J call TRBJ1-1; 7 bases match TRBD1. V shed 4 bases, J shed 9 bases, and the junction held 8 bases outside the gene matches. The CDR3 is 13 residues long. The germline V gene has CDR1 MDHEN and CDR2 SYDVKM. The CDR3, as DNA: TGTGCCAGCAGTTCGAACGACAGGGCCCAAGCTTTCTTT. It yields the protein CASSSNDRAQAFF.

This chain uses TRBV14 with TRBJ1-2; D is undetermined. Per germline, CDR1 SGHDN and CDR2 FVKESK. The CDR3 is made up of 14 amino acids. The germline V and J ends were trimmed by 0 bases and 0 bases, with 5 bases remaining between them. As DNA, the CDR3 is TGTGCCAGCAGCCAAGATCCCTCTAACTATGGCTACACCTTC. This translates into CASSQDPSNYGYTF.

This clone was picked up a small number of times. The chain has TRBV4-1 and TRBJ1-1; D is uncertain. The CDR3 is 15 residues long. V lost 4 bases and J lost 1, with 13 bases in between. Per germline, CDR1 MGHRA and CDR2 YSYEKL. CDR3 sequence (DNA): TGCGCCAGCAGCCTTTCGGGCCTTGAGAACACTGAAGCTTTCTTT. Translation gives CASSLSGLENTEAFF.

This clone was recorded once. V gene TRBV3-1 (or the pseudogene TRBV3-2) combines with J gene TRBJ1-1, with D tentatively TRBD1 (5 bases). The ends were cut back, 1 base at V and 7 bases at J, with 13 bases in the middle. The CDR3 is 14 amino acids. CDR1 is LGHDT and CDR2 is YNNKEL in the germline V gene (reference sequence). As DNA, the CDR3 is TGTGCCAGCAGCCAAGTGGCAGGGATGAGTGAAGCTTTCTTT. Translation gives CASSQVAGMSEAFF.